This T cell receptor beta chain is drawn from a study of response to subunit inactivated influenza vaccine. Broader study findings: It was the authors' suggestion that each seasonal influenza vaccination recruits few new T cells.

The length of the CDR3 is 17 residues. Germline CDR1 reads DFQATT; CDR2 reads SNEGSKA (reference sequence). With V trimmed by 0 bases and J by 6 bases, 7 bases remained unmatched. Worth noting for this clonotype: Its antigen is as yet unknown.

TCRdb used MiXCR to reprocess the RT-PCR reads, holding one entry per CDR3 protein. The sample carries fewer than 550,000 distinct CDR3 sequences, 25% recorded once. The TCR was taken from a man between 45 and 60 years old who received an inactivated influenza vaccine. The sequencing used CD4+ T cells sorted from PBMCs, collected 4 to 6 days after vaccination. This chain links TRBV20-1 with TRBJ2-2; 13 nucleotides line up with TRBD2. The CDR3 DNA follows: TGCAGTGCTAGAGATCCCACTAGCGGGAGGGGGTCCGGGGAGCTGTTTTTT. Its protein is CSARDPTSGRGSGELFF.